These T cell receptor beta chains were read from a single sample in a study of OX40 agonist ivuxolimab in advanced cancers. Produced via immunoSEQ multiplex PCR; TCRdb's table is partial and in-frame only. The table shows over 60,000 clones, with around 80% occurring only once. Sample: CD4+ or CD8+ T cells sorted from blood, taken in a trial of the OX40 agonist ivuxolimab. The receptors come from an adult with an advanced solid tumor such as melanoma, head and neck, liver or kidney cancer. The CDR3 runs from the conserved cysteine through the conserved F or W. Each record gives: V gene, J gene, D gene, clone size, CDR3 length, CDR3 protein, CDR3 DNA. A D gene is named only where the DNA matches it firmly. Part of the rows lack a size; the others show once, few, many or a class for expanded clones.

TRBV7-2	TRBJ2-7	.	.	14	CASSSHRLGYEQYF	TGTGCCAGCAGCTCACACCGACTTGGCTACGAGCAGTACTTC
TRBV18	TRBJ1-1	.	.	12	CASSQDATEAFF	TGTGCCAGCTCACAAGACGCCACTGAAGCTTTCTTT
TRBV11-3	TRBJ1-3	.	.	16	CASSLSSGGRENTIYF	TGTGCCAGCAGCTTATCTTCCGGGGGACGGGAAAACACCATATATTTT
TRBV6-5	TRBJ1-1	TRBD1	.	16	CASSSDRGRGNTEAFF	TGTGCCAGCAGTTCCGACAGGGGGAGAGGTAACACTGAAGCTTTCTTT
TRBV7-9	TRBJ1-2	.	.	13	CASSLSESYGYTF	TGTGCCAGCAGCTTGTCGGAATCCTATGGCTACACCTTC
TRBV5-1	TRBJ2-1	.	.	15	CASSLAPPLYNEQFF	TGCGCCAGCAGCTTGGCTCCACCTCTCTACAATGAGCAGTTCTTC
TRBV2	TRBJ1-2	.	.	14	CASSEGPSVYGYTF	TGTGCCAGCAGTGAAGGCCCCTCGGTCTATGGCTACACCTTC
TRBV7-2	TRBJ2-3	.	.	15	CASSSNRLRADTQYF	TGTGCCAGCAGCTCCAATCGGTTAAGGGCAGATACGCAGTATTTT
TRBV7-8	TRBJ2-7	TRBD2	.	17	CASRERRLGGSPYEQYF	TGTGCCAGCAGGGAAAGACGCTTGGGGGGGTCCCCCTACGAGCAGTACTTC
TRBV6-5	TRBJ1-3	.	once	13	CASSYSSGNTIYF	TGTGCCAGCAGTTACTCTAGCGGAAACACCATATATTTT
TRBV5-1	TRBJ2-3	TRBD2	.	15	CASSLLAGVTDTQYF	TGCGCCAGCAGCTTGCTAGCGGGAGTGACAGATACGCAGTATTTT
TRBV19	TRBJ1-1	.	.	14	CASSRTSRNTEAFF	TGTGCCAGTAGTAGGACAAGTCGAAACACTGAAGCTTTCTTT
TRBV5-6	TRBJ2-1	.	.	15	CASSLGGQGYSEQFF	TGTGCCAGCAGCTTGGGGGGTCAGGGTTACAGTGAGCAGTTCTTC
TRBV29-1	TRBJ2-5	TRBD1	once	13	CSGDPGQAQTQYF	TGCAGCGGCGATCCCGGACAGGCGCAGACCCAGTACTTC
TRBV6-6	TRBJ2-3	.	.	13	CASRLSTTDTQYF	TGTGCCAGCAGACTCTCTACCACAGATACGCAGTATTTT
TRBV2	TRBJ1-1	.	few	14	CASSDSVGTPEAFF	TGTGCCAGCAGTGATAGCGTAGGGACCCCTGAAGCTTTCTTT
TRBV7-6	TRBJ2-1	TRBD2	.	16	CASSRPSAGGRNEQFF	TGTGCCAGCAGTCGGCCCTCCGCGGGAGGGCGAAATGAGCAGTTCTTC
TRBV9	TRBJ1-2	.	once	13	CASSTGANYGYTF	TGTGCCAGCTCCACGGGGGCTAACTATGGCTACACCTTC
TRBV4-2	TRBJ2-3	TRBD2	few	20	CASSQGVWAGGPGDRVTQYF	TGTGCCAGCAGCCAAGGGGTATGGGCGGGAGGGCCGGGAGATAGGGTTACGCAGTATTTT
TRBV19	TRBJ1-5	TRBD1	.	14	CASSLRQGGQPQHF	TGTGCCAGTAGTCTCAGACAGGGCGGACAGCCCCAGCATTTT
TRBV19	TRBJ1-4	.	.	14	CASSRQATNEKLFF	TGTGCCAGTAGCCGACAGGCAACTAATGAAAAACTGTTTTTT
TRBV9	TRBJ1-2	TRBD1	.	13	CASARDREDGYTF	TGTGCCAGCGCCCGGGACAGGGAGGATGGCTACACCTTC
TRBV18	TRBJ2-2	TRBD2	.	17	CASSRTLLASNTGELFF	TGTGCCAGCTCACGAACCTTACTAGCGTCGAACACCGGGGAGCTGTTTTTT
TRBV5-1	TRBJ2-1	TRBD2	once	15	CASSLTTSGNNEQFF	TGCGCCAGCAGCTTGACCACTAGCGGAAACAATGAGCAGTTCTTC
TRBV5-8	TRBJ2-3	.	once	15	CASSLARDVGDTQYF	TGTGCCAGCAGCTTGGCCCGGGACGTCGGAGATACGCAGTATTTT
TRBV11-2	TRBJ2-1	.	.	17	CASSFRPPGDGLDEQFF	TGTGCCAGCAGCTTTAGGCCCCCAGGGGATGGCTTGGATGAGCAGTTCTTC
TRBV27	TRBJ2-1	.	.	12	CASSAVHGEQFF	TGTGCCAGCTCAGCGGTGCATGGTGAGCAGTTCTTC
TRBV2	TRBJ2-5	TRBD1	.	13	CASSQQGDETQYF	TGTGCCAGCAGTCAACAGGGGGACGAGACCCAGTACTTC
TRBV5-1	TRBJ2-7	TRBD1	.	13	CASSFEGQGEQYF	TGCGCCAGCAGCTTTGAGGGACAGGGCGAGCAGTACTTC
TRBV25-1	TRBJ1-2	.	.	12	CASSDLGYGYTF	TGTGCCAGCAGTGACTTGGGCTATGGCTACACCTTC
TRBV29-1	TRBJ2-5	.	.	10	CSVWQETQYF	TGCAGCGTGTGGCAAGAGACCCAGTACTTC
TRBV19	TRBJ1-1	.	.	13	CASSISGGLEAFF	TGTGCCAGTAGTATTTCGGGGGGCTTGGAAGCTTTCTTT
TRBV19	TRBJ2-1	TRBD2	.	15	CASSTSGISYNEQFF	TGTGCCAGTTCGACTAGCGGGATCTCCTACAATGAGCAGTTCTTC
TRBV10-1	TRBJ1-5	.	.	15	CASSEGGPGNQPQHF	TGCGCCAGCAGTGAAGGGGGACCCGGCAATCAGCCCCAGCATTTT
TRBV6-5	TRBJ2-7	TRBD1	.	14	CASSYSGQGYEQYF	TGTGCCAGCAGTTACTCGGGACAGGGGTACGAGCAGTACTTC
TRBV19	TRBJ1-3	.	few	16	CASSLAAWGLGNTIYF	TGTGCCAGTAGTTTGGCAGCATGGGGTCTTGGAAACACCATATATTTT
TRBV15	TRBJ2-2	TRBD1	few	16	CATSGGGDREIGELFF	TGTGCCACCAGCGGAGGGGGGGACAGGGAAATCGGGGAGCTGTTTTTT
TRBV2	TRBJ2-3	.	.	12	CASSEGADTQYF	TGTGCCAGCAGTGAGGGGGCAGATACGCAGTATTTT
TRBV11-1	TRBJ1-2	.	.	14	CASSLPGQEVGYTF	TGTGCCAGCAGCCTCCCGGGCCAAGAGGTGGGCTACACCTTC
TRBV7-6	TRBJ2-5	.	.	18	CASSLAIRVWSGQETQYF	TGTGCCAGCAGCTTAGCAATCAGGGTTTGGAGTGGGCAAGAGACCCAGTACTTC
TRBV7-3	TRBJ1-1	.	.	13	CASSFQSNTEAFF	TGTGCCAGCAGCTTCCAGAGCAACACTGAAGCTTTCTTT